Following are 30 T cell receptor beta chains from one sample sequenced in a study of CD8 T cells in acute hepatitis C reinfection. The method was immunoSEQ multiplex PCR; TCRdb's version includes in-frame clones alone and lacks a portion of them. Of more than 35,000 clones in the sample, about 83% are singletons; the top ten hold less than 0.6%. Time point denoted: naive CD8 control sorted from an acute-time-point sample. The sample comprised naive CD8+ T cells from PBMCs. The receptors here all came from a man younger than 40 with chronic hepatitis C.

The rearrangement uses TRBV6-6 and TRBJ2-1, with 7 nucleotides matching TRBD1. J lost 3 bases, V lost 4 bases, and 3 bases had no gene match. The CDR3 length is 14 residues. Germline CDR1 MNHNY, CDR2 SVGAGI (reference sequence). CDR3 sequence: CASSSTGFYNEQFF. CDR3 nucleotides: TGTGCCAGCAGTTCGACAGGGTTCTACAATGAGCAGTTCTTC.

The CDR3 coding sequence is TGTGCCAGCAGTTACTATTCCGCAGGGTCTGGCGAGCAGTACTTC. Protein: CASSYYSAGSGEQYF. V and J are TRBV6-5 and TRBJ2-7, with D maybe TRBD1 (5 bases). CDR1 is MNHEY, CDR2 SVGAGI, per germline. The length of the CDR3 is 15 residues. Deletions cut 1 base from V and 6 bases from J, with 16 bases between.

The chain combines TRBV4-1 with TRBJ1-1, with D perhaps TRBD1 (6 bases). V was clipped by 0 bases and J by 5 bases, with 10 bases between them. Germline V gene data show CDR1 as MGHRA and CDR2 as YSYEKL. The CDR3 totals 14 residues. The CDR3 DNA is TGCGCCAGCAGCCAAGATCGAAGGGGGACTGAAGCTTTCTTT. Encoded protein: CASSQDRRGTEAFF.

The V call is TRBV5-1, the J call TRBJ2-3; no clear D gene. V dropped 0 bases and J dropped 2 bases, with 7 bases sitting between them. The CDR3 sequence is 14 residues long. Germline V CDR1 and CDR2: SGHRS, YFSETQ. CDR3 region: CASSLDSYTDTQYF. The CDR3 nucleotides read TGCGCCAGCAGCTTGGACAGTTACACAGATACGCAGTATTTT.

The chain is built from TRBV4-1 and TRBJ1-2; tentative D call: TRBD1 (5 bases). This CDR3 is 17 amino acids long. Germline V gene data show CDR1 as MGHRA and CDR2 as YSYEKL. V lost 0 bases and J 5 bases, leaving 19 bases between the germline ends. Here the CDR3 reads CASSQDLGAGWDYGYTF. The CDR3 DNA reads TGCGCCAGCAGCCAAGATCTCGGGGCAGGCTGGGATTATGGCTACACCTTC.

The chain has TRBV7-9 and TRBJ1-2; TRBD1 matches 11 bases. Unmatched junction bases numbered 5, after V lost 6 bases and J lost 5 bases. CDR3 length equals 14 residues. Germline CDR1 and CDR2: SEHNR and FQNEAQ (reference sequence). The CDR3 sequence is CASSPGQGAYGYTF. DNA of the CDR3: TGTGCCAGCAGTCCTGGACAGGGGGCGTATGGCTACACCTTC. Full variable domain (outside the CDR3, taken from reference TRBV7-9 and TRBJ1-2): DTGVSQNPRHKITKRGQNVTFRCDPISEHNRLYWYRQTLGQGPEFLTYFQNEAQLEKSRLLSDRFSAERPKGSFSTLEIQRTEQGDSAMYLCASSPGQGAYGYTFGSGTRLTVV.

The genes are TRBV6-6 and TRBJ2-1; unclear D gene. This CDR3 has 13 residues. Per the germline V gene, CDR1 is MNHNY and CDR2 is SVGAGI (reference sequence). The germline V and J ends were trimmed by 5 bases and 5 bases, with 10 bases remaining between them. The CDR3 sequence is CASSTPKNNEQFF. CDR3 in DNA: TGTGCCAGCAGTACCCCTAAAAACAATGAGCAGTTCTTC.

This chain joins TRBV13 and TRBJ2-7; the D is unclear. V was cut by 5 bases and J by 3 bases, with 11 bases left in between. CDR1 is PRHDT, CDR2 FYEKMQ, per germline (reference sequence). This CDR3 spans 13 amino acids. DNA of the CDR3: TGTGCCAGCAGCCCTCAAGAGAACTACGAGCAGTACTTC. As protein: CASSPQENYEQYF.

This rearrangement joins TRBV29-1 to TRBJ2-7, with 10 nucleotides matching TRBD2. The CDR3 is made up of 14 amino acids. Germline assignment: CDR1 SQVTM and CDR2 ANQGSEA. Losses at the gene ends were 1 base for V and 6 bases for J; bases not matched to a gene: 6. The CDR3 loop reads CSVEVLAGASEQYF. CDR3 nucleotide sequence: TGCAGCGTTGAAGTTCTAGCGGGAGCTTCCGAGCAGTACTTC.

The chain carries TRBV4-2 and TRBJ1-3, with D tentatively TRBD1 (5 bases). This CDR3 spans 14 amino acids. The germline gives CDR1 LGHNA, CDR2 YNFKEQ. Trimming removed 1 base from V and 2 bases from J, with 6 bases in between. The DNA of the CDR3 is TGTGCCAGCAGCCAAGCGGGGCCTGGAAACACCATATATTTT. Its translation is CASSQAGPGNTIYF.

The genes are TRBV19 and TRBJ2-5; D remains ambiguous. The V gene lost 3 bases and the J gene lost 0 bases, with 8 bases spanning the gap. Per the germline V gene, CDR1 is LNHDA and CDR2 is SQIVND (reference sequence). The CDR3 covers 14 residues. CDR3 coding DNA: TGTGCCAGTAGTATCCAAGGCTACCAAGAGACCCAGTACTTC. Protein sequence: CASSIQGYQETQYF.

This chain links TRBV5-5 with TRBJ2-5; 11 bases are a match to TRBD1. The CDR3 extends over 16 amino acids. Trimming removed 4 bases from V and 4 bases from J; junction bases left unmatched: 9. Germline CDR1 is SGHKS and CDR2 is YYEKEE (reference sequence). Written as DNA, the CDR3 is TGTGCCAGCAGCCCGAGAGGACAGGGGGCTCGAGAGACCCAGTACTTC. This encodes CASSPRGQGARETQYF.

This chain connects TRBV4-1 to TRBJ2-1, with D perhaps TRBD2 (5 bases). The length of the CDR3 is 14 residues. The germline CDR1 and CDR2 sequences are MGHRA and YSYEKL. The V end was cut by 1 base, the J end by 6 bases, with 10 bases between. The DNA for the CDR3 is TGCGCCAGCAGCCAAGTGAGCGGCGGCAATGAGCAGTTCTTC. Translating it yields CASSQVSGGNEQFF.

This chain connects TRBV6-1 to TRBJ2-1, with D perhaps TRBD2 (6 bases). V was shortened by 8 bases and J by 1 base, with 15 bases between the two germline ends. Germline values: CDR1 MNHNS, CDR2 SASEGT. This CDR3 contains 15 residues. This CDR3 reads CASLRDFSSYNEQFF. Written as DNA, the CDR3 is TGTGCCAGCTTGCGGGACTTTTCGTCCTACAATGAGCAGTTCTTC.

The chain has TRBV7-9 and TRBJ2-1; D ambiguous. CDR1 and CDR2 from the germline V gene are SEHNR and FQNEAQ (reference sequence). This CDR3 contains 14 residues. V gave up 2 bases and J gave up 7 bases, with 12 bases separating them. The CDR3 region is CASSLFSEANEQFF. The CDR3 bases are TGTGCCAGCAGCTTATTTTCCGAAGCAAATGAGCAGTTCTTC.

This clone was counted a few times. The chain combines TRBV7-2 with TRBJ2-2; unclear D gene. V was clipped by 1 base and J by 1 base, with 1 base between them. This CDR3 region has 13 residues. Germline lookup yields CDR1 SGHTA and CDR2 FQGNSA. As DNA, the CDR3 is TGTGCCAGCAGCTTAGAGAACACCGGGGAGCTGTTTTTT. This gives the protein CASSLENTGELFF.

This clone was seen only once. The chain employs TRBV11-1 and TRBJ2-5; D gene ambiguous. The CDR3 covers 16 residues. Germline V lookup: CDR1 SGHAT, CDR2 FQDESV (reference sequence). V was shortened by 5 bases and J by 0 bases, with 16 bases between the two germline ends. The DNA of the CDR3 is TGTGCCAGCAGCCCCCTTTTAGGGCTTAACCAAGAGACCCAGTACTTC. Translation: CASSPLLGLNQETQYF. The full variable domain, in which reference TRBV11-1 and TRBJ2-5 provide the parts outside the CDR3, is EAEVAQSPRYKITEKSQAVAFWCDPISGHATLYWYRQILGQGPELLVQFQDESVVDDSQLPKDRFSAERLKGVDSTLKIQPAELGDSAMYLCASSPLLGLNQETQYFGPGTRLLVL.

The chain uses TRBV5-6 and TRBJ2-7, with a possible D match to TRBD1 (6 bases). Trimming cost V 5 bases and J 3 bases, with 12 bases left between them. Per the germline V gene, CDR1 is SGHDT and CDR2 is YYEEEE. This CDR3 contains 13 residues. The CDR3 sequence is CASSGDRIYEQYF. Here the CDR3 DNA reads TGTGCCAGCAGTGGAGACAGGATCTACGAGCAGTACTTC. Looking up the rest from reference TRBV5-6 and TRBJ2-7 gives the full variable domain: DAGVTQSPTHLIKTRGQQVTLRCSPKSGHDTVSWYQQALGQGPQFIFQYYEEEERQRGNFPDRFSGHQFPNYSSELNVNALLLGDSALYLCASSGDRIYEQYFGPGTRLTVT.

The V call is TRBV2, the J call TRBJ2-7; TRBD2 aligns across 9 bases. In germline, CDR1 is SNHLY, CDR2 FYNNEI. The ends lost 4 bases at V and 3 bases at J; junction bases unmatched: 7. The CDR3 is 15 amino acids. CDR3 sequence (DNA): TGTGCCAGCAGTGGGGCGATGACTAGCGGCTACGAGCAGTACTTC. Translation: CASSGAMTSGYEQYF. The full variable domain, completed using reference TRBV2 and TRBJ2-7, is EPEVTQTPSHQVTQMGQEVILRCVPISNHLYFYWYRQILGQKVEFLVSFYNNEISEKSEIFDDQFSVERPDGSNFTLKIRSTKLEDSAMYFCASSGAMTSGYEQYFGPGTRLTVT.

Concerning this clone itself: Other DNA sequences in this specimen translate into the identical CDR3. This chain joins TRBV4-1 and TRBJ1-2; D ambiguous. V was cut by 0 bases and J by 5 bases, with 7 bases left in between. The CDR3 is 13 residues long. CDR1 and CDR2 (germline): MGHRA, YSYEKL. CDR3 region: CASSQDSPYGYTF. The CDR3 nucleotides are TGCGCCAGCAGCCAAGATTCGCCGTATGGCTACACCTTC.

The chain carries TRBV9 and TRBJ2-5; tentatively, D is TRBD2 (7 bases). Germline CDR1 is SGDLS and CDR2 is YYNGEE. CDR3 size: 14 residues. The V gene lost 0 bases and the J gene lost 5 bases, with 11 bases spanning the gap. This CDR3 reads CASSVGGGVETQYF. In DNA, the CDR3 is TGTGCCAGCAGCGTAGGAGGGGGGGTTGAGACCCAGTACTTC.

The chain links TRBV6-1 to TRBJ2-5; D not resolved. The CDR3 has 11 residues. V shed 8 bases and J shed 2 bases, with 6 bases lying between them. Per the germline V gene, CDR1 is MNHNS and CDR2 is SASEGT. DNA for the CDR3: TGTGCCAGCTTGAAGCAAGAGACCCAGTACTTC. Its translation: CASLKQETQYF.

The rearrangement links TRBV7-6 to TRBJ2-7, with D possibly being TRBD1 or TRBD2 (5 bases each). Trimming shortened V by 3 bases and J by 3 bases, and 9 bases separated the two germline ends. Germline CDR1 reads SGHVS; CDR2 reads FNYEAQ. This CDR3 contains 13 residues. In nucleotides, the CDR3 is TGTGCCAGCAGCTTGGGACCCGACTACGAGCAGTACTTC. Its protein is CASSLGPDYEQYF.

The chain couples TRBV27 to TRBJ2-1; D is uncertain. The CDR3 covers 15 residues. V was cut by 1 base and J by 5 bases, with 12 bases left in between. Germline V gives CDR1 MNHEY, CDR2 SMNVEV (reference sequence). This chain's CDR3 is CASSLWGSTDNEQFF. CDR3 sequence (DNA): TGTGCCAGCAGTTTATGGGGATCAACCGACAATGAGCAGTTCTTC.

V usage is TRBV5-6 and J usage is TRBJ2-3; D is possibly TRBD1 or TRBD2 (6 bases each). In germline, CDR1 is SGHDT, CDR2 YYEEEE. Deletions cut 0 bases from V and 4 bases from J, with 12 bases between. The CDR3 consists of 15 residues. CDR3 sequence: CASSLGAGDSDTQYF. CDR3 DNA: TGTGCCAGCAGCTTGGGCGCAGGGGACTCAGATACGCAGTATTTT.

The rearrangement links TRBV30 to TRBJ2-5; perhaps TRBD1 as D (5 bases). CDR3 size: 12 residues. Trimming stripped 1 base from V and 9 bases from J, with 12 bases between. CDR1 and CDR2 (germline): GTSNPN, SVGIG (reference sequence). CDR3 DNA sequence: TGTGCCTGGAGTGGTCCTGTGGGGCCCCAGTACTTC. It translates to CAWSGPVGPQYF.

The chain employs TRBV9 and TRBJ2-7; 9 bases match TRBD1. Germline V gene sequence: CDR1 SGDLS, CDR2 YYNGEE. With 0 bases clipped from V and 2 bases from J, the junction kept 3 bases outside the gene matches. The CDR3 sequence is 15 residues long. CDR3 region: CASSVAQGATYEQYF. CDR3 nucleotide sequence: TGTGCCAGCAGCGTAGCACAGGGGGCTACCTACGAGCAGTACTTC.

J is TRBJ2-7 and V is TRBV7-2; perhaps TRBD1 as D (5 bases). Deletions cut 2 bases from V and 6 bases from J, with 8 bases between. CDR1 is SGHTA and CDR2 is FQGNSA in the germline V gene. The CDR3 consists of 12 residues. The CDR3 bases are TGTGCCAGCAGCTTACTGGGGCTCGAGCAGTACTTC. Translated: CASSLLGLEQYF.

For the CDR3, the DNA is TGTGCCAGCACCCTGGGGGCCGGGACTGAAGCTTTCTTT. As protein: CASTLGAGTEAFF. The chain has TRBV5-6 and TRBJ1-1, with D tentatively TRBD1 (6 bases). This CDR3 contains 13 residues. Germline CDR1 reads SGHDT; CDR2 reads YYEEEE. V lost 6 bases and J 5 bases, leaving 14 bases between the germline ends. The full variable domain, rest sourced from reference TRBV5-6 and TRBJ1-1, is DAGVTQSPTHLIKTRGQQVTLRCSPKSGHDTVSWYQQALGQGPQFIFQYYEEEERQRGNFPDRFSGHQFPNYSSELNVNALLLGDSALYLCASTLGAGTEAFFGQGTRLTVV.

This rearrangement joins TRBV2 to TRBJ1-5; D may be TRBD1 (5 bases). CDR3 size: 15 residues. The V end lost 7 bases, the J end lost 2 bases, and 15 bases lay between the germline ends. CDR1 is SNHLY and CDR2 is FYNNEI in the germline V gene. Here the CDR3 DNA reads TGTGCCAGCAACGAACAGGTATGGGGCAATCAGCCCCAGCATTTT. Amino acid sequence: CASNEQVWGNQPQHF.